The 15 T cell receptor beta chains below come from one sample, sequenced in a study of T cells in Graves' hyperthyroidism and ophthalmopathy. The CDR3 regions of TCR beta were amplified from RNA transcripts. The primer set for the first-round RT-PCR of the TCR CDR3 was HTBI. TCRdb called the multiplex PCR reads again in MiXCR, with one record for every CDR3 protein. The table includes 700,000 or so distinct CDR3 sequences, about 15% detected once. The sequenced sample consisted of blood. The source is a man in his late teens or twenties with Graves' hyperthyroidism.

CDR3 coding DNA: TGTGCCAGCAGTTCCGAAGGGGAGGTACACTATGGCTACACCTTC. Translation: CASSSEGEVHYGYTF. J is TRBJ1-2 and V is TRBV28, with D maybe TRBD1 (5 bases). The germline CDR1 and CDR2 sequences are MDHEN and SYDVKM. This CDR3 spans 15 amino acids. Between the trimmed V and J ends, which lost 4 bases and 3 bases, there was a span of 15 bases.

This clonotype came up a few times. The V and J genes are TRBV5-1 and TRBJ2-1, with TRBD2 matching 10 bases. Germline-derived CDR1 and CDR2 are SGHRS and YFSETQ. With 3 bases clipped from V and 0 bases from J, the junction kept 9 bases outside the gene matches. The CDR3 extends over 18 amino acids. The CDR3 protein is CASSSSTSGFNSYNEQFF. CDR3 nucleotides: TGCGCCAGCAGCTCCTCGACTAGCGGGTTTAACTCCTACAATGAGCAGTTCTTC.

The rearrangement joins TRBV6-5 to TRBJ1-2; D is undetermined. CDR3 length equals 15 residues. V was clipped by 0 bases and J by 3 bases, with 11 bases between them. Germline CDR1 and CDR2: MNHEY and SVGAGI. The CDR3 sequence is CASSYSQELDYGYTF. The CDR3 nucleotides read TGTGCCAGCAGTTACTCGCAGGAGCTAGACTATGGCTACACCTTC.

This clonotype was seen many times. This chain's CDR3 is CASSLGHRSYEQYF. The CDR3 region has the DNA TGTGCCAGCAGTTTGGGGCACCGGTCCTACGAGCAGTACTTC. This rearrangement joins TRBV6-1 to TRBJ2-7, with D possibly matching TRBD1 (5 bases). The length of the CDR3 is 14 residues. V shed 5 bases and J shed 1 base, with 12 bases lying between them. Germline CDR1 MNHNS, CDR2 SASEGT.

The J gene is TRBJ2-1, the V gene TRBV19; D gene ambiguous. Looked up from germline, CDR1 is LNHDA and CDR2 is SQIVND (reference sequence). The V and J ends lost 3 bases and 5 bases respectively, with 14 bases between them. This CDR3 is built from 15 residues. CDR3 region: CASSISFGSHNEQFF. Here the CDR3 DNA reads TGTGCCAGTAGTATCTCCTTCGGCAGCCACAATGAGCAGTTCTTC.

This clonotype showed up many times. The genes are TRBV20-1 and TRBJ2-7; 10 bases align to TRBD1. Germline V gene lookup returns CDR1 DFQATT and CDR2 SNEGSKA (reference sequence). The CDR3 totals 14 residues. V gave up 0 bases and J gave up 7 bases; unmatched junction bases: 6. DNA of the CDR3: TGCAGTGCTAGAGATTCGGGGACAGGGGTTGAGCAGTACTTC. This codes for CSARDSGTGVEQYF.

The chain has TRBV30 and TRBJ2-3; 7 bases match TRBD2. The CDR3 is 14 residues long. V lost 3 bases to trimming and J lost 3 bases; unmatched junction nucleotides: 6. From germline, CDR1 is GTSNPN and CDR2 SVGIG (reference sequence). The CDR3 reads CAWSLGGRTDTQYF. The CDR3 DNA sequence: TGTGCCTGGAGCCTGGGCGGGAGAACAGATACGCAGTATTTT.

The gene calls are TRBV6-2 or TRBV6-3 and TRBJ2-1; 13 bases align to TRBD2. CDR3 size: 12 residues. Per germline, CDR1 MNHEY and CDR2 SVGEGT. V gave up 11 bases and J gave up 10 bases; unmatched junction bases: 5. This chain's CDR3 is CAAGLAGREQFF. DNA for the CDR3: TGTGCCGCGGGACTAGCGGGACGAGAGCAGTTCTTC.

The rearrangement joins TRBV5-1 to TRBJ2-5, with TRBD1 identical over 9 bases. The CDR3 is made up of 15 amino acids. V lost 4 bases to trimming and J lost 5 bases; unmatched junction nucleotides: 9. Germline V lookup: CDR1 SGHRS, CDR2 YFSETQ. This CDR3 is CASSVRQGESETQYF. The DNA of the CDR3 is TGCGCCAGCAGCGTGAGACAGGGGGAGTCGGAGACCCAGTACTTC.

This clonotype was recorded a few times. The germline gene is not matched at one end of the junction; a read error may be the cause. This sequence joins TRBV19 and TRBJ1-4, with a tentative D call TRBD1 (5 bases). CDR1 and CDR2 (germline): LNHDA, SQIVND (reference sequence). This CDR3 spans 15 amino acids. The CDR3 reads CASSIFGTVNEKLFF. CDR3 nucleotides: TGTGCCAGTAGTATTTTCGGGACTGTTAATGAGAAACTGTTTTTT.

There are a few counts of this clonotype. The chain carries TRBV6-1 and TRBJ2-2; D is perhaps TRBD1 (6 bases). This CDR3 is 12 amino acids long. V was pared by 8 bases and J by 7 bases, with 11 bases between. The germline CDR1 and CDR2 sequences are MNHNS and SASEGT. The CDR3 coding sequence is TGTGCCAGCCTACAGGGCGGCGGGGAGCTGTTTTTT. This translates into CASLQGGGELFF.

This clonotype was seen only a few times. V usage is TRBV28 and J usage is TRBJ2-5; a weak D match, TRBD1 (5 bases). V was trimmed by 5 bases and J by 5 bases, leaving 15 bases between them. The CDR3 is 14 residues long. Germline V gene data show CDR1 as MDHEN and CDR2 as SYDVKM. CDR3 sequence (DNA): TGTGCCAGCAGTCCAAAGAAGGGGCTTGAGACCCAGTACTTC. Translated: CASSPKKGLETQYF.

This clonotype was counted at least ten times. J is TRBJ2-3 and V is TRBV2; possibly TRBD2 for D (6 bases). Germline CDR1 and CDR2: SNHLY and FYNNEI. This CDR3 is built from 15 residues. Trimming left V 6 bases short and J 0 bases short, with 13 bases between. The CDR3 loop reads CASRPGTLSTDTQYF. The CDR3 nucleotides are TGTGCCAGCAGGCCCGGGACTCTTAGCACAGATACGCAGTATTTT.

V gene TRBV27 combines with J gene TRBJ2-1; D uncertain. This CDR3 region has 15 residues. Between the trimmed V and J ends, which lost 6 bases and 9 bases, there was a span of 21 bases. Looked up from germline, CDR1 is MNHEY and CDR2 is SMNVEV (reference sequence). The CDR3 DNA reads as TGTGCCAGCAGATCCGTGGCACCCCCGCCGATTGAGCAGTTCTTC. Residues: CASRSVAPPPIEQFF.

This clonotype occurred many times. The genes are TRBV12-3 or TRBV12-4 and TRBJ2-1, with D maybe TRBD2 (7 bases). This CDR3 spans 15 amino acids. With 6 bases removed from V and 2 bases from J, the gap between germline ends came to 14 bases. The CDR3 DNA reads TGTGCCAGCAGACCGCAGGGGAGGGCCTACAATGAGCAGTTCTTC. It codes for CASRPQGRAYNEQFF.